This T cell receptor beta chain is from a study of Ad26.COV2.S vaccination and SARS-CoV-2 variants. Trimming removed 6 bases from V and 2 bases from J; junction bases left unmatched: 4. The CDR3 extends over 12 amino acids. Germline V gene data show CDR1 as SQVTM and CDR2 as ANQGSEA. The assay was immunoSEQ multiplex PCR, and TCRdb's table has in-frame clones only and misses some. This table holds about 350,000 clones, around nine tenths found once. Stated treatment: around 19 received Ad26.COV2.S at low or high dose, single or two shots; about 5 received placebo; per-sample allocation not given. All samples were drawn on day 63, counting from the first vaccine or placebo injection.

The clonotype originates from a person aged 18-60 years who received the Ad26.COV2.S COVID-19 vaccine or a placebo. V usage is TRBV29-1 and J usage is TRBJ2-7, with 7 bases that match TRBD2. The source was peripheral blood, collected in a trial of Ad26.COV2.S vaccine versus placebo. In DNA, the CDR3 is TGCAGCGTCTGGGGGGGGGCCTACGAGCAGTACTTC. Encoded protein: CSVWGGAYEQYF.